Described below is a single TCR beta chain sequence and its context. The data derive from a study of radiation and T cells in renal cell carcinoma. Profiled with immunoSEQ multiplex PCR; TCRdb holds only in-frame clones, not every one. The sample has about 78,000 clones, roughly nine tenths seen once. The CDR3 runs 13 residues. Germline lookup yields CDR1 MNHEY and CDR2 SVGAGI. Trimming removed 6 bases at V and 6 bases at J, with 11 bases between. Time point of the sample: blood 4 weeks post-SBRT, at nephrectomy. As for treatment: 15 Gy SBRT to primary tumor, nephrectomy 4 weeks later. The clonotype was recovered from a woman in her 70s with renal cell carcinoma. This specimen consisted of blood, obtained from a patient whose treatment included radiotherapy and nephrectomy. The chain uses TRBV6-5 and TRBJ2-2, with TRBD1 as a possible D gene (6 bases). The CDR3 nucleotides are TGTGCCAGCAGACTAGAGGGGGCCGGGGAGCTGTTTTTT. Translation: CASRLEGAGELFF.